A selection of T cell receptor beta chains follows, all from one sample in a study of blood T cell repertoires in COVID-19. The method was immunoSEQ multiplex PCR; TCRdb's version includes in-frame clones alone and lacks a portion of them. The table has nearly 400,000 clones, roughly 90% seen once. Sequencing was performed on PBMCs or T cells enriched from blood (not recorded which). These receptors were collected from a woman in her twenties or thirties who had recovered from COVID-19. CDR3s include the opening cysteine and the closing phenylalanine or tryptophan. The D gene is left open where the match is weak. Some rows mark clone size as missing; the rest say once, few, many or name a class of expanded clone.

D	V	length	J	size	DNA	CDR3
TRBD1	TRBV6-2/TRBV6-3	18	TRBJ2-7	once	TGTGCCAGCAGTTACCCCTACGGACAGGGCCTTCTCTCCTACGAGCAGTACTTC	CASSYPYGQGLLSYEQYF
TRBD1	TRBV20-1	13	TRBJ1-1	NA	TGCAGTGCTAGTACAGGGGTTGAGACTGAAGCTTTCTTT	CSASTGVETEAFF
TRBD2	TRBV27	16	TRBJ2-2	NA	TGTGCCAGCAGTCGTCGGACTAGCGGCACGACCGGGGAGCTGTTTTTT	CASSRRTSGTTGELFF
TRBD1	TRBV19	15	TRBJ1-5	NA	TGTGCCTCTAACCGGGACAGGGGAGGTGAGCAGCCCCAGCATTTT	CASNRDRGGEQPQHF
TRBD1	TRBV5-1	14	TRBJ1-1	NA	TGCGCCAGCAGCCCCCGGGACAGGGGGGAGAACGGTTTCTTT	CASSPRDRGENGFF
TRBD2	TRBV7-3	16	TRBJ2-2	NA	TGTGCCAGCAGCCCTTGGACTAGCGGGAGGCCCGGGGAGCTGTTTTTT	CASSPWTSGRPGELFF
NA	TRBV2	14	TRBJ2-2	NA	TGTGCCGGCCGAGGGCGGGCAAACACCGGGGAGCTGTTTTTT	CAGRGRANTGELFF
TRBD2	TRBV9	14	TRBJ2-1	NA	TGTGCCAGCAGCAGGGGACTAGCGGGCGATGAGCAGTTCTTC	CASSRGLAGDEQFF
TRBD1	TRBV16	16	TRBJ1-2	NA	TGTGCCAGCAGCCACATACAGGGGGCCAGCTATGACGGCTACACCTTC	CASSHIQGASYDGYTF
NA	TRBV19	14	TRBJ2-7	once	TGTGCCAGCTCAAGACAGAAAAGCTCCTACGAGCAGTACTTC	CASSRQKSSYEQYF
TRBD1	TRBV5-6	16	TRBJ1-1	NA	TGTGCCAGCAGCGCCCTGACAGGGGCGGTTGACACTGAAGCTTTCTTT	CASSALTGAVDTEAFF
NA	TRBV11-3	13	TRBJ2-5	NA	TGTGCCAGCAGCTTACAGGTTTGGGAGACCCAGTACTTC	CASSLQVWETQYF
TRBD1	TRBV7-8	16	TRBJ1-6	NA	TGTGCCAGCAGCTCCGCCTTCAGGGGGCTAAATTCACCCCTCCACTTT	CASSSAFRGLNSPLHF
TRBD1	TRBV6-5	14	TRBJ1-6	NA	TGTGCCAGCAGCCGAGGACAGGGGAATTCACCCCTCCACTTT	CASSRGQGNSPLHF
NA	TRBV19	16	TRBJ1-3	many	TGTGCCAGTAGTATTCGGGTTTCGAGCTCTGGAAACACCATATATTTT	CASSIRVSSSGNTIYF
NA	TRBV7-8	15	TRBJ1-1	NA	TGTGCCAGCAGCTTTTCCGGGACACAGAACACTGAAGCTTTCTTT	CASSFSGTQNTEAFF
TRBD1	TRBV6-5	13	TRBJ1-2	NA	TGTGCCAGCCGGGACAGGGGACTTTATGGCTACACCTTC	CASRDRGLYGYTF
NA	TRBV28	14	TRBJ1-4	NA	TGTGCCAGCAGGGAGAGGCCACGAGATGAAAAACTGTTTTTT	CASRERPRDEKLFF
NA	TRBV2	17	TRBJ2-6	NA	TGTGCCAGCAGTGCGACAGGCGGGTCATCTGGGGCCAACGTCCTGACTTTC	CASSATGGSSGANVLTF
TRBD1	TRBV7-6	15	TRBJ2-3	NA	TGTGCCAGCAGCAGCGCACAGGGGGGCACAGATACGCAGTATTTT	CASSSAQGGTDTQYF
NA	TRBV4-2	17	TRBJ2-3	NA	TGTGCCAGCAGCCAAGATCGGCTAGCTGCCGGCACAGATACGCAGTATTTT	CASSQDRLAAGTDTQYF
NA	TRBV20-1	14	TRBJ2-3	NA	TGCAGTGCTAGTTTCAGCGGTAGCACAGATACGCAGTATTTT	CSASFSGSTDTQYF
TRBD1	TRBV11-2	12	TRBJ2-7	NA	TGTGCCAGCAGTTTTAGGGGGCCGGAGCAGTACTTC	CASSFRGPEQYF
TRBD2	TRBV24-1	18	TRBJ2-1	NA	TGTGCCACCAGTGACTCTACATCTACTAGCGGGAGATCTGATGAGCAGTTCTTC	CATSDSTSTSGRSDEQFF
NA	TRBV6-2/TRBV6-3	14	TRBJ2-7	NA	TGTGCCAGCAGTTGGGCGGGGCGTTCCTACGAGCAGTACTTC	CASSWAGRSYEQYF
TRBD1	TRBV28	15	TRBJ1-2	NA	TGTGCCAGCAGTACCTGGGACAGGGCGAACTATGGCTACACCTTC	CASSTWDRANYGYTF
TRBD1	TRBV29-1	15	TRBJ2-7	few	TGCAGCGTCGTACTCTACAGGGGATTTACCTACGAGCAGTACTTC	CSVVLYRGFTYEQYF
NA	TRBV29-1	14	TRBJ1-2	once	TGCAGCGTTGAAGCGCGCGGGGTGACCTATGGCTACACCTTC	CSVEARGVTYGYTF
NA	TRBV30	13	TRBJ1-1	NA	TGTGCCTGGAGCGGGACTGAGAACACTGAAGCTTTCTTT	CAWSGTENTEAFF
TRBD1	TRBV11-3	13	TRBJ2-3	NA	TGTGCCAGCAGCAACACAGGGGCAGATACGCAGTATTTT	CASSNTGADTQYF
NA	TRBV10-3	15	TRBJ2-7	few	TGTGCCATCAGTGAGTTAGCAGGGGGGTCGGGCGAGCAGTACTTC	CAISELAGGSGEQYF
TRBD1	TRBV7-3	13	TRBJ2-7	NA	TGTGCCAGCAGCTCCGACAGGGGTGGCGAGCAGTACTTC	CASSSDRGGEQYF
NA	TRBV27	14	TRBJ2-2	many	TGTGCCAGCAGTACTACCCAGAACACCGGGGAGCTGTTTTTT	CASSTTQNTGELFF
TRBD2	TRBV6-5	14	TRBJ2-1	NA	TGTGCCACCCAACTAGCGGGAGATAAGAATGAGCAGTTCTTC	CATQLAGDKNEQFF
NA	TRBV2	13	TRBJ1-3	NA	TGTGCCAGCAGTACAGGGCCTGGAAACACCATATATTTT	CASSTGPGNTIYF
NA	TRBV6-5	13	TRBJ2-2	NA	TGTGCCAGCAGTTACAAGCGGGCCGGGGAGCTGTTTTTT	CASSYKRAGELFF
NA	TRBV4-2	16	TRBJ1-5	once	TGTGCCAGCAGCCCAGAAGTCGCATCGGGCAATCAGCCCCAGCATTTT	CASSPEVASGNQPQHF
TRBD1	TRBV11-3	13	TRBJ2-1	NA	TGTGCCAGCAGCCACGGACAGGGCGATGAGCAGTTCTTC	CASSHGQGDEQFF